This TCR beta chain was recovered during a study of PD-1 blockade in classical Hodgkin lymphoma. The V gene's germline CDR1 is MGHRA and CDR2 YSYEKL. This CDR3 comprises 17 residues. V shed 0 bases and J shed 2 bases, with 15 bases lying between them. All patients relapsed after autologous stem cell transplantation, and brentuximab vedotin exposure varied. Here immunoSEQ multiplex PCR was the method, and the copy in TCRdb shows in-frame clones only, minus some. Of just over 25,000 clones in the sample, about 67% were seen once. The source was peripheral blood mononuclear cells (PBMCs), collected before the second cycle of nivolumab. The sequence was collected from a human donor with classical Hodgkin lymphoma. J is TRBJ2-3 and V is TRBV4-1; perhaps TRBD2 as D (5 bases). The CDR3 coding sequence is TGCGCCAGCAGCCAAGACCCCGGACTGGCTAACACAGATACGCAGTATTTT. It codes for CASSQDPGLANTDTQYF.